This T cell receptor (beta chain) was captured by sequencing in a study of OX40 agonist ivuxolimab in advanced cancers. The overall study: The treatment was a fully human IgG2 OX40 agonist, ivuxolimab. Age averaged 60 years (range about 20 to 80), and about 86% were male. The study gave patients intravenous ivuxolimab at 0.01 to 10 mg/kg every 2 weeks. Overall study results and limits: Among patients with partial responses at 0.1-3.0 mg/kg, clonal expansion was among the lowest.

Germline V lookup: CDR1 SGHNT, CDR2 YYREEE (reference sequence). This CDR3 region has 16 residues. V lost 4 bases to trimming and J lost 1 base, with 15 bases between them. Concerning this clone: Its specificity is unknown.

Generated by immunoSEQ multiplex PCR, the TCRdb table keeps only in-frame clones and is missing some. The repertoire holds under 100,000 clones, with roughly 80% as singletons. The chain carries TRBV5-4 and TRBJ1-3; unclear D gene. The input for sequencing was CD4+ or CD8+ T cells sorted from blood, taken in a trial of the OX40 agonist ivuxolimab. The receptor was derived from an adult with an advanced solid tumor such as melanoma, head and neck, liver or kidney cancer. The CDR3 DNA is TGTGCCAGCAGCCGGCCCACACGACTTTCTGGAAACACCATATATTTT. It is translated as CASSRPTRLSGNTIYF.